This TCR beta chain originates from a study of shared clonotypes between healthy human individuals. Data came from immunoSEQ multiplex PCR; TCRdb stores just in-frame clones and leaves some out. The data show under 2.5 million clones, with 80% to 95% seen just once and 0.3% to 0.4% held by the top ten. In the case of this clone: The identical CDR3 is also encoded by other nucleotide sequences in the sample.

This clonotype originated in a man between 18 and 35 years old in good health. Some clones in this sample may be carry-over from other donors' samples. The sequenced sample was naive CD4+ T cells from PBMCs. The subset: CD45RA+ positively selected.

Written as DNA, the CDR3 is TGTGCCAGCAGTTTGGGCCAGGCCAGGACTGAAGCTTTCTTT. Amino acids: CASSLGQARTEAFF. V gene TRBV28 combines with J gene TRBJ1-1, with unresolved D. Looked up from germline, CDR1 is MDHEN and CDR2 is SYDVKM. Trimming took off 3 bases at V and 5 bases at J, with 13 bases between the two ends. The CDR3 extends over 14 amino acids.